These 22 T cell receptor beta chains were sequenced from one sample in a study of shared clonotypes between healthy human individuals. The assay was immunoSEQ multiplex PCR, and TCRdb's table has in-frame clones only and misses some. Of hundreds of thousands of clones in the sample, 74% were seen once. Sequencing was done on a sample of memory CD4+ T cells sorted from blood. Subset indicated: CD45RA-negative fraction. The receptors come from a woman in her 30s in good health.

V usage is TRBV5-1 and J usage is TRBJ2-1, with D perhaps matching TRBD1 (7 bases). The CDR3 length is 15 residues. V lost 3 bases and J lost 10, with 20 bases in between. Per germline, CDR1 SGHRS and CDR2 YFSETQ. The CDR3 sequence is CASSSDRTPAGEQFF. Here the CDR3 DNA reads TGCGCCAGCAGCTCGGACAGGACGCCTGCGGGGGAGCAGTTCTTC.

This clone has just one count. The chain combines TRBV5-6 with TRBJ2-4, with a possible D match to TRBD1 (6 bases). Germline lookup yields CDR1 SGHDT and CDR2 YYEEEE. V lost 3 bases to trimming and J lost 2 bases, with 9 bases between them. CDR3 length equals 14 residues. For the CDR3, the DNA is TGTGCCAGCAGCTCAGGGGTCACCAAAAACATTCAGTACTTC. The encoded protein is CASSSGVTKNIQYF.

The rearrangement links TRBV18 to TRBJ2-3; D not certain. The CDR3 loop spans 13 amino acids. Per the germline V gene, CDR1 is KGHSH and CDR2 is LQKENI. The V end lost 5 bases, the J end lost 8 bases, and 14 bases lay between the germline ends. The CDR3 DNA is TGTGCCAGCTCAACCGACCCTCAAGGTACGCAGTATTTT. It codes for CASSTDPQGTQYF.

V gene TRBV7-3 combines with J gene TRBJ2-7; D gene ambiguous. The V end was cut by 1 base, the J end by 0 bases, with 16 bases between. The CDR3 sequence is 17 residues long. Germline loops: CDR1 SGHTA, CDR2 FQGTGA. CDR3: CASSLIVGQAGSYEQYF. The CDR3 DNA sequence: TGTGCCAGCAGCTTAATCGTGGGCCAGGCCGGCTCCTACGAGCAGTACTTC.

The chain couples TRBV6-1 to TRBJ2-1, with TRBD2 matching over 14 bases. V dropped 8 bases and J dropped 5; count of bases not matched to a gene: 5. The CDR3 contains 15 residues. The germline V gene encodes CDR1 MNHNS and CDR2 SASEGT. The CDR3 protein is CASQRLAGGDNEQFF. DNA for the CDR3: TGTGCCAGCCAAAGACTAGCGGGAGGGGACAATGAGCAGTTCTTC.

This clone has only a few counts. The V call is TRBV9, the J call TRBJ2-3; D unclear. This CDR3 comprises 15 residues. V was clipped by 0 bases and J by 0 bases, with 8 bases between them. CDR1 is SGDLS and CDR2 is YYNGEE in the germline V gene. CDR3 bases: TGTGCCAGCAGCGTAGTTACGGGTAGCACAGATACGCAGTATTTT. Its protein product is CASSVVTGSTDTQYF.

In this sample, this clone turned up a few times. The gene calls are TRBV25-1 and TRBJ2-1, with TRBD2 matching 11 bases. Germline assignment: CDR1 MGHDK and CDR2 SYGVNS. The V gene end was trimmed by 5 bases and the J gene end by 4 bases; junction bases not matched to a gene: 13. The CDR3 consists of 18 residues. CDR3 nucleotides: TGTGCCAGCAGTAATAGGGCACTAGCGGGAGTTGATTACAATGAGCAGTTCTTC. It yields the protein CASSNRALAGVDYNEQFF. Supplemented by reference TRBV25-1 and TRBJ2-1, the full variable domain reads EADIYQTPRYLVIGTGKKITLECSQTMGHDKMYWYQQDPGMELHLIHYSYGVNSTEKGDLSSESTVSRIRTEHFPLTLESARPSHTSQYLCASSNRALAGVDYNEQFFGPGTRLTVL.

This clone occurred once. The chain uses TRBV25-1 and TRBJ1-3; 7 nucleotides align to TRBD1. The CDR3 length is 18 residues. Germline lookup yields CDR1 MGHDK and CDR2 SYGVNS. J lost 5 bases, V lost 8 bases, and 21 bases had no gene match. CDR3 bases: TGTGCCAGCGAGGGGGCAAAGAGGGGAGTCTTGGACCGAAACACCATATATTTT. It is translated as CASEGAKRGVLDRNTIYF. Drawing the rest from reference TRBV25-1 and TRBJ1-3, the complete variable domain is EADIYQTPRYLVIGTGKKITLECSQTMGHDKMYWYQQDPGMELHLIHYSYGVNSTEKGDLSSESTVSRIRTEHFPLTLESARPSHTSQYLCASEGAKRGVLDRNTIYFGEGSWLTVV.

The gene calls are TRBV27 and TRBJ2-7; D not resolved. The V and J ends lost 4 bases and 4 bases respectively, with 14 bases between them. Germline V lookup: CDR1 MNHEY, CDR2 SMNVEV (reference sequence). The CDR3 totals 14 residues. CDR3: CASSSTRNAYEQYF. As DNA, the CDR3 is TGTGCCAGCAGTTCGACGAGAAACGCTTACGAGCAGTACTTC.

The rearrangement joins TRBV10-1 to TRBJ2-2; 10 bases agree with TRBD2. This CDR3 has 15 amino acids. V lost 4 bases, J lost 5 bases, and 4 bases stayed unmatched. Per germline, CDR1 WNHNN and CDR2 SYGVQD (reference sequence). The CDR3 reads CASSVKREGTGELFF. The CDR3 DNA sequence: TGCGCCAGCAGTGTTAAGCGGGAGGGGACCGGGGAGCTGTTTTTT.

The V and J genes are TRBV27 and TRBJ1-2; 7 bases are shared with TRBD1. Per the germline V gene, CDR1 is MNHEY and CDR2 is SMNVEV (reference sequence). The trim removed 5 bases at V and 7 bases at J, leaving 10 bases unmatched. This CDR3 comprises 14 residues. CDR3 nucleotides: TGTGCCAGCAGTCCCGCGGGACAGACCGCTGGCTACACCTTC. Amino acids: CASSPAGQTAGYTF.

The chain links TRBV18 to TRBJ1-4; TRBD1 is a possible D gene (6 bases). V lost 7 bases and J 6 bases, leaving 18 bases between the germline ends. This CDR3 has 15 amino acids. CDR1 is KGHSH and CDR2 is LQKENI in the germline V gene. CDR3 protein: CASFRTRDTYEKLFF. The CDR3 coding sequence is TGTGCCAGCTTCAGGACCAGGGACACGTATGAAAAACTGTTTTTT.

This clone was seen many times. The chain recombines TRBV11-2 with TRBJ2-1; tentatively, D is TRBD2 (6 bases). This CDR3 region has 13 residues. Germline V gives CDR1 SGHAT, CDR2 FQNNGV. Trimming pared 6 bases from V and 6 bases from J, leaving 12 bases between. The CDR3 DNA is TGTGCCAGCAGAGGGACTGGCGTCAATGAGCAGTTCTTC. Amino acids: CASRGTGVNEQFF. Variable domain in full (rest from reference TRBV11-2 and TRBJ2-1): EAGVAQSPRYKIIEKRQSVAFWCNPISGHATLYWYQQILGQGPKLLIQFQNNGVVDDSQLPKDRFSAERLKGVDSTLKIQPAKLEDSAVYLCASRGTGVNEQFFGPGTRLTVL.

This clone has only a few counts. The chain's CDR3 is CASSRGGGIYTF. The CDR3 DNA follows: TGCGCCAGCAGTCGAGGTGGTGGGATCTACACCTTC. V usage is TRBV23-1 and J usage is TRBJ1-2; D not resolved. Being an ORF, TRBV23-1 has a function that is uncertain. The CDR3 loop spans 12 amino acids. Trimming shortened V by 4 bases and J by 10 bases, and 13 bases separated the two germline ends.

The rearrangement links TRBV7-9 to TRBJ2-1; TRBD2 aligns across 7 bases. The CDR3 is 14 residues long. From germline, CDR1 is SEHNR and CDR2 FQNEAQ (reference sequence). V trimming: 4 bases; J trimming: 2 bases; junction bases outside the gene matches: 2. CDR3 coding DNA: TGTGCCAGCAGCTCAGCGGGGACCTACAATGAGCAGTTCTTC. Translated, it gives CASSSAGTYNEQFF.

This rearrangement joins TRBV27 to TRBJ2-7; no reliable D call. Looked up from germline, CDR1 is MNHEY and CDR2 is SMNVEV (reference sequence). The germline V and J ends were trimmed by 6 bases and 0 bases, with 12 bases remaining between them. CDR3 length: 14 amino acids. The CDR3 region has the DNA TGTGCCAGCAGCCCCGGCGGTCGCTCCTACGAGCAGTACTTC. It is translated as CASSPGGRSYEQYF.

This CDR3 is CASSPIQGVKAEKLFF. The CDR3 DNA follows: TGTGCCAGCAGTCCGATACAGGGGGTAAAGGCGGAAAAACTGTTTTTT. The rearrangement links TRBV7-2 to TRBJ1-4; 8 bases are a match to TRBD1. With 6 bases clipped from V and 8 bases from J, the junction kept 14 bases outside the gene matches. This CDR3 region has 16 residues. The germline CDR1 and CDR2 sequences are SGHTA and FQGNSA.

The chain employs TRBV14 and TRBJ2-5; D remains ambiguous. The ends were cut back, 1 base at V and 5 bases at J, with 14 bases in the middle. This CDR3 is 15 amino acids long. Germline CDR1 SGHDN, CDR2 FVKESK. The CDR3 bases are TGTGCCAGCAGCCAAGGACCAGATCAGTGGGAGACCCAGTACTTC. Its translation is CASSQGPDQWETQYF.

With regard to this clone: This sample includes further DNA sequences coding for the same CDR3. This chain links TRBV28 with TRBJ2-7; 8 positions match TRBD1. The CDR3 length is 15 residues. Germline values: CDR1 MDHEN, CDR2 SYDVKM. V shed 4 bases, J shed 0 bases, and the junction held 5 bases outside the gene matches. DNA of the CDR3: TGTGCCAGCAGTTCCTCCGGGACAGGCTCCTACGAGCAGTACTTC. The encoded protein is CASSSSGTGSYEQYF.

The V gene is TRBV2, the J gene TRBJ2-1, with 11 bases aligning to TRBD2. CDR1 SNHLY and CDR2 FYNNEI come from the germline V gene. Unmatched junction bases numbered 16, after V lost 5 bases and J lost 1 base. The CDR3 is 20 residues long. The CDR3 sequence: CASSHTGTSGERRSYNEQFF. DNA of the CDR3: TGTGCCAGCAGTCACACCGGGACTAGCGGCGAGCGGAGGTCCTACAATGAGCAGTTCTTC.

This CDR3 reads CAWTQPGTETQYF. In DNA, the CDR3 is TGTGCCTGGACTCAGCCAGGCACGGAGACCCAGTACTTC. The V and J genes are TRBV30 and TRBJ2-5; D remains ambiguous. CDR3 length: 13 amino acids. CDR1 is GTSNPN, CDR2 SVGIG, per germline (reference sequence). Trimming removed 4 bases at V and 5 bases at J, with 14 bases between.

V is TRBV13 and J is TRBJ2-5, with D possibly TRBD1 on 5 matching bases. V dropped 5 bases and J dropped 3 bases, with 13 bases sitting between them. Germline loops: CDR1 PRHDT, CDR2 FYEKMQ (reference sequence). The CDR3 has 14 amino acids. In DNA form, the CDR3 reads TGTGCCAGCAGCCCCCTGGGCAGGGAAGAGACCCAGTACTTC. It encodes CASSPLGREETQYF. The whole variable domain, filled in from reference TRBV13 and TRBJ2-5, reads AAGVIQSPRHLIKEKRETATLKCYPIPRHDTVYWYQQGPGQDPQFLISFYEKMQSDKGSIPDRFSAQQFSDYHSELNMSSLELGDSALYFCASSPLGREETQYFGPGTRLLVL.